The present TCR beta chain was sequenced within a study of control samples from healthy donors and cancer patients. Sequenced by immunoSEQ multiplex PCR; TCRdb stores in-frame clones only, minus some. The sample includes 90,000 to 100,000 clones, 75% to 85% of them seen just once. This CDR3 region has 15 residues. Germline V gene lookup returns CDR1 SGHNT and CDR2 YENEEA. The V and J ends lost 6 bases and 0 bases, in that order; junction bases with no gene match: 4. This TCR was sampled from a woman aged 30 to 39 in good health. Source material: blood. The chain couples TRBV11-3 to TRBJ2-2, with 7 bases identical to TRBD1. The DNA for the CDR3 is TGTGCCAGCAGTTACAGGGGAACGAACACCGGGGAGCTGTTTTTT. Residues: CASSYRGTNTGELFF.